Listed below are T cell receptor beta chains from one sample, sequenced in a study of cytomegalovirus exposure and HLA in healthy donors. Assay used: immunoSEQ multiplex PCR; TCRdb lists only in-frame clones, some missing. The repertoire holds 65,000 to 90,000 clones, with over 60% as singletons. Material for sequencing was PBMCs. These receptors originate from a man in his forties or fifties in good health and CMV-seronegative. Each CDR3 is given with its conserved first and last residue. Fields, in order: J gene, V gene, clone size, D gene, CDR3 DNA, CDR3 protein. A D gene is named only where the DNA matches it firmly. Clone size appears in some rows only: once, few, many, or a class for an expanded clone.

J gene: TRBJ2-7
V gene: TRBV27
clone size: -
D gene: -
CDR3 DNA: TGTGCCAGCAGTTTTTTGGGCAGTTCCATGGACGAGCAGTACTTC
CDR3 protein: CASSFLGSSMDEQYF

J gene: TRBJ2-7
V gene: TRBV2
clone size: -
D gene: TRBD2
CDR3 DNA: TGTGCCAGCAGTGAAGGGCTAGCGGAGATTCCCTACGAGCAGTACTTC
CDR3 protein: CASSEGLAEIPYEQYF

J gene: TRBJ2-5
V gene: TRBV15
clone size: -
D gene: TRBD2
CDR3 DNA: TGTGCCACCAGCAGAGAGCGGGGGGGCAAGTTAGAGACCCAGTACTTC
CDR3 protein: CATSRERGGKLETQYF

J gene: TRBJ2-7
V gene: TRBV18
clone size: -
D gene: -
CDR3 DNA: TGTGCCAGCTCAATTCAGGCAGACTACGAGCAGTACTTC
CDR3 protein: CASSIQADYEQYF

J gene: TRBJ2-7
V gene: TRBV15
clone size: -
D gene: TRBD2
CDR3 DNA: TGTGCCACCAGCGGGTATCGGACTAGCGGGGAGGAGCAGTACTTC
CDR3 protein: CATSGYRTSGEEQYF

J gene: TRBJ2-1
V gene: TRBV4-3
clone size: -
D gene: TRBD1
CDR3 DNA: TGCGCCAGCAGCCACCTCTCTCAAGGGACAGGGGGCAATGAGCAGTTCTTC
CDR3 protein: CASSHLSQGTGGNEQFF

J gene: TRBJ2-1
V gene: TRBV7-7
clone size: -
D gene: TRBD2
CDR3 DNA: TGTGCCAGCAGCTTATTGGCGGGGGGGCTCAATGAGCAGTTCTTC
CDR3 protein: CASSLLAGGLNEQFF

J gene: TRBJ1-2
V gene: TRBV9
clone size: -
D gene: TRBD1
CDR3 DNA: TGTGCCAGCAGCGTCGTACAGGGGCGTGGAGGCTACACCTTC
CDR3 protein: CASSVVQGRGGYTF

J gene: TRBJ2-7
V gene: TRBV5-1
clone size: -
D gene: -
CDR3 DNA: TGCGCCAGCAGCCCCTATACTCGGCGGGGCACCTGGGGAGAGCAGTACTTC
CDR3 protein: CASSPYTRRGTWGEQYF

J gene: TRBJ2-2
V gene: TRBV7-9
clone size: -
D gene: -
CDR3 DNA: TGTGCCAGCAGCCCACAAATAACCGGGGAGCTGTTTTTT
CDR3 protein: CASSPQITGELFF

J gene: TRBJ1-1
V gene: TRBV7-9
clone size: few
D gene: TRBD1
CDR3 DNA: TGTGCCAGCAGCTTCGCAGGGGGGACTGAAGCTTTCTTT
CDR3 protein: CASSFAGGTEAFF

J gene: TRBJ2-3
V gene: TRBV11-2
clone size: -
D gene: -
CDR3 DNA: TGTGCCAGCAGCCCCGGGACTCACGAAACCTACACAGATACGCAGTATTTT
CDR3 protein: CASSPGTHETYTDTQYF

J gene: TRBJ1-1
V gene: TRBV7-2
clone size: once
D gene: -
CDR3 DNA: TGTGCCAGCAGCTTAGTGGGGGGAGCAAACACTGAAGCTTTCTTT
CDR3 protein: CASSLVGGANTEAFF

J gene: TRBJ2-1
V gene: TRBV19
clone size: -
D gene: TRBD1
CDR3 DNA: TGTGCCAGTAGTTTGGCAGGGGGCTACAATGAGCAGTTCTTC
CDR3 protein: CASSLAGGYNEQFF

J gene: TRBJ2-1
V gene: TRBV28
clone size: -
D gene: -
CDR3 DNA: TGTGCCAGCAGTTTATACGGTTTTAGCTCCTACAATGAGCAGTTCTTC
CDR3 protein: CASSLYGFSSYNEQFF

J gene: TRBJ2-3
V gene: TRBV4-1
clone size: -
D gene: -
CDR3 DNA: TGCGCCAGCAGCCTCCTGACTCTGGATACGCAGTATTTT
CDR3 protein: CASSLLTLDTQYF

J gene: TRBJ1-4
V gene: TRBV7-9
clone size: -
D gene: TRBD1
CDR3 DNA: TGTGCCAGCAGCTTAGTGGGACAGGGCGCAACTAATGAAAAACTGTTTTTT
CDR3 protein: CASSLVGQGATNEKLFF

J gene: TRBJ1-5
V gene: TRBV7-9
clone size: -
D gene: -
CDR3 DNA: TGTGCCAGCAGCTTCATGGGGGCTAGGCAGCCCCAGCATTTT
CDR3 protein: CASSFMGARQPQHF

J gene: TRBJ1-1
V gene: TRBV6-1
clone size: -
D gene: TRBD1
CDR3 DNA: TGTGCCAGCAGTGAACGGGACAGGGGTGTAGGGAACACTGAAGCTTTCTTT
CDR3 protein: CASSERDRGVGNTEAFF

J gene: TRBJ2-7
V gene: TRBV5-1
clone size: -
D gene: TRBD1
CDR3 DNA: TGCGCCAGCAGAATCGGGACAGAAAAGCAGTACTTC
CDR3 protein: CASRIGTEKQYF

J gene: TRBJ1-5
V gene: TRBV19
clone size: -
D gene: TRBD1
CDR3 DNA: TGTGCCAGTAGTATTCGACAGGGGGCTCGCAATCAGCCCCAGCATTTT
CDR3 protein: CASSIRQGARNQPQHF

J gene: TRBJ1-1
V gene: TRBV28
clone size: -
D gene: -
CDR3 DNA: TGTGCCAGCAGGCGTGGACAGAAGAACACTGAAGCTTTCTTT
CDR3 protein: CASRRGQKNTEAFF

J gene: TRBJ2-7
V gene: TRBV4-1
clone size: -
D gene: TRBD1
CDR3 DNA: TGCGCCAGCAGCCAATACGGGACAGGGGTATGCGAGCAGTACTTC
CDR3 protein: CASSQYGTGVCEQYF

J gene: TRBJ2-7
V gene: TRBV4-2
clone size: few
D gene: -
CDR3 DNA: TGTGCCAGCAGCCAGAGACTAGGAAGGGCCTACGAGCAGTACTTC
CDR3 protein: CASSQRLGRAYEQYF

J gene: TRBJ1-1
V gene: TRBV19
clone size: -
D gene: -
CDR3 DNA: TGTGCCAGTAGTCTACCGCCCTCTTTATTCACTGAAGCTTTCTTT
CDR3 protein: CASSLPPSLFTEAFF

J gene: TRBJ2-6
V gene: TRBV27
clone size: few
D gene: -
CDR3 DNA: TGTGCCAGCAGTTTATACGACTACTCTGGGGCCAACGTCCTGACTTTC
CDR3 protein: CASSLYDYSGANVLTF

J gene: TRBJ2-3
V gene: TRBV7-3
clone size: -
D gene: -
CDR3 DNA: TGTGCCAGCAGCAAAATAGGAGGATGGGCAGATACGCAGTATTTT
CDR3 protein: CASSKIGGWADTQYF